This is a list of T cell receptor beta chains from one sample in a study of cytomegalovirus exposure and HLA in healthy donors. Sequenced by immunoSEQ multiplex PCR; TCRdb stores in-frame clones only, minus some. Its clone listing holds roughly 72,000 clones. The material sequenced was PBMCs. The source of these receptors is a man aged 18-30 years in good health and CMV-seropositive. The CDR3 runs from the conserved cysteine through the conserved F or W. D genes are given only for firm matches.

D gene: TRBD1
V gene: TRBV7-9
J gene: TRBJ1-3
CDR3 length: 18
CDR3 DNA: TGTGCCAGCAACATACAGGGGCCGAACGGTGGCTCTGGAAACACCATATATTTT
CDR3 protein: CASNIQGPNGGSGNTIYF

D gene: TRBD1
V gene: TRBV7-2
J gene: TRBJ2-1
CDR3 length: 16
CDR3 DNA: TGTGCCAGCAGCCCGGACAGGGGGCGTCTTCACAATGAGCAGTTCTTC
CDR3 protein: CASSPDRGRLHNEQFF

D gene: -
V gene: TRBV19
J gene: TRBJ1-5
CDR3 length: 16
CDR3 DNA: TGTGCCAGTAGTATTAGTAAGGGGATCGGCAATCAGCCCCAGCATTTT
CDR3 protein: CASSISKGIGNQPQHF

D gene: -
V gene: TRBV10-3
J gene: TRBJ1-2
CDR3 length: 12
CDR3 DNA: TGTGCCAACAGGGAGTCCGGGGAGGCCTACACCTTC
CDR3 protein: CANRESGEAYTF

D gene: TRBD1
V gene: TRBV19
J gene: TRBJ2-1
CDR3 length: 12
CDR3 DNA: TGTGCCAGTAGTATCGGCGGGACAGGGAAGTTCTTC
CDR3 protein: CASSIGGTGKFF

D gene: -
V gene: TRBV6-1
J gene: TRBJ2-3
CDR3 length: 11
CDR3 DNA: TGTGCCAGTAACAGGGAGTATACGCAGTATTTT
CDR3 protein: CASNREYTQYF

D gene: TRBD1
V gene: TRBV28
J gene: TRBJ2-1
CDR3 length: 14
CDR3 DNA: TGTGCCAGCAGTCCACCACAGGGGAGAGATGAGCAGTTCTTC
CDR3 protein: CASSPPQGRDEQFF

D gene: TRBD2
V gene: TRBV7-8
J gene: TRBJ2-1
CDR3 length: 19
CDR3 DNA: TGTGCCAGCAGCTTGGGACTAGCGGGATCCGGGAGCTCCTACAATGAGCAGTTCTTC
CDR3 protein: CASSLGLAGSGSSYNEQFF

D gene: -
V gene: TRBV9
J gene: TRBJ1-1
CDR3 length: 15
CDR3 DNA: TGTGCCAGCAGCGTAGAAGGACAGCCGAACACTGAAGCTTTCTTT
CDR3 protein: CASSVEGQPNTEAFF

D gene: -
V gene: TRBV9
J gene: TRBJ1-6
CDR3 length: 16
CDR3 DNA: TGTGCCAGCAGCCCGGGAGGGAGCTCCTATAATTCACCCCTCCACTTT
CDR3 protein: CASSPGGSSYNSPLHF

D gene: -
V gene: TRBV4-2
J gene: TRBJ2-3
CDR3 length: 15
CDR3 DNA: TGTGCCAGCAGCCAAGAATTCGCGGGCACAGATACGCAGTATTTT
CDR3 protein: CASSQEFAGTDTQYF

D gene: TRBD2
V gene: TRBV5-1
J gene: TRBJ2-5
CDR3 length: 15
CDR3 DNA: TGCGCCAGCAGCCCCGGACTAGCGGGACCAGAGACCCAGTACTTC
CDR3 protein: CASSPGLAGPETQYF

D gene: -
V gene: TRBV7-3
J gene: TRBJ2-1
CDR3 length: 14
CDR3 DNA: TGTGCCAGCAGCTTAACGACTGGCAACAATGAGCAGTTCTTC
CDR3 protein: CASSLTTGNNEQFF

D gene: TRBD2
V gene: TRBV28
J gene: TRBJ2-1
CDR3 length: 15
CDR3 DNA: TGTGCCAGCAGTTCCCTAGCGGGAGTTGTTGATGAGCAGTTCTTC
CDR3 protein: CASSSLAGVVDEQFF

D gene: -
V gene: TRBV29-1
J gene: TRBJ2-7
CDR3 length: 11
CDR3 DNA: TGCAGCGTTCGAGCGGACTACGAGCAGTACTTC
CDR3 protein: CSVRADYEQYF

D gene: -
V gene: TRBV27
J gene: TRBJ2-7
CDR3 length: 15
CDR3 DNA: TGTGCCAGCAGTTTAATGGGTAGCTCTAGCTACGAGCAGTACTTC
CDR3 protein: CASSLMGSSSYEQYF

D gene: -
V gene: TRBV5-4
J gene: TRBJ2-1
CDR3 length: 14
CDR3 DNA: TGTGCCAGCAGCTTGGCCCGTATTTACAATGAGCAGTTCTTC
CDR3 protein: CASSLARIYNEQFF

D gene: TRBD1
V gene: TRBV6-1
J gene: TRBJ1-5
CDR3 length: 14
CDR3 DNA: TGTGCCAGCAGTTGGTCAGGGGGCGATCAGCCCCAGCATTTT
CDR3 protein: CASSWSGGDQPQHF